This T cell receptor (beta chain) was captured by sequencing in a study of T cells in Graves' hyperthyroidism and ophthalmopathy. This clonotype was observed at least ten times. From RNA transcripts, TCR beta CDR3 regions were amplified. A set of HTBI primers served as the primers for a first-round RT-PCR of the TCR CDR3. TCRdb re-called the multiplex PCR reads through MiXCR, storing one row per CDR3 protein. This sample carries a few hundred thousand distinct CDR3 sequences, 46% of them seen once, and the ten largest clones take around 47%. This CDR3 spans 14 amino acids. V lost 4 bases, J lost 0 bases, and 9 bases lay in between. The germline V gene encodes CDR1 SQVTM and CDR2 ANQGSEA.

The receptor comes from an adult woman with Graves' disease, either hyperthyroidism or ophthalmopathy (not recorded which). The V and J genes are TRBV29-1 and TRBJ1-4; D is uncertain. The sample taken for sequencing was peripheral blood or thyroid tissue (not recorded which). CDR3 protein: CSVGTGATNEKLFF. CDR3 nucleotide sequence: TGCAGCGTTGGAACCGGTGCAACTAATGAAAAACTGTTTTTT.